The present entry profiles one T cell receptor beta chain with its context. The germline CDR1 and CDR2 sequences are GTSNPN and SVGIG (reference sequence). The CDR3 length is 13 residues. J was trimmed by 2 bases and V by 8 bases; bases with no gene match: 9. This specimen comes from a study of blood T cell repertoires in COVID-19. Study-level information: From the United States, Italy and Spain came samples of acute and convalescent COVID-19. Nucleic acid was either cDNA or gDNA, and it came from T cells, B-cell-depleted T cells, or PBMCs.

As processed by the authors: Quantification of nucleated cells was approximated via reference gene primer amplification. Data came from immunoSEQ multiplex PCR; TCRdb stores just in-frame clones and leaves some out. That table supplies the V and J calls and clone size; D and trimming were determined from the DNA. The table records about 340,000 clones, around 80% of them present only once. This TCR was sampled from a man aged 25 to 40 with active or convalescent COVID-19. Material for sequencing was peripheral blood. This rearrangement joins TRBV30 to TRBJ2-7; TRBD1 matches at 7 bases. CDR3 residues: CAGAGGSPYEQYF. In DNA form, the CDR3 reads TGTGCCGGAGCAGGGGGTTCGCCCTACGAGCAGTACTTC.